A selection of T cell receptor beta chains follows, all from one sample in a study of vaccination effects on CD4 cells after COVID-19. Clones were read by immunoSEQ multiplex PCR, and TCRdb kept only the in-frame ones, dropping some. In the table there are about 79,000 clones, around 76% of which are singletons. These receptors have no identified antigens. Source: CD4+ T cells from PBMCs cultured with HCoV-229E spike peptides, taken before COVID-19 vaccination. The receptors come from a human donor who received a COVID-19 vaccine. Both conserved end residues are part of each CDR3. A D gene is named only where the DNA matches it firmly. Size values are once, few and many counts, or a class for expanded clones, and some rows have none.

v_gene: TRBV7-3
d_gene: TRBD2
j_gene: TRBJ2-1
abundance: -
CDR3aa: CASSPGTSGYNEQFF
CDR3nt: TGTGCCAGCAGCCCGGGGACTAGCGGGTACAATGAGCAGTTCTTC

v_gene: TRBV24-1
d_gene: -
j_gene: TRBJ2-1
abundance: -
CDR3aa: CATSAAARPYNEQFF
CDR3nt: TGTGCCACCAGTGCCGCGGCCAGGCCGTACAATGAGCAGTTCTTC

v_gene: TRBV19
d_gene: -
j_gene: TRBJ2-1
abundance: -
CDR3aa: CASSIPGWNYNEQFF
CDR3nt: TGTGCCAGTAGTATACCTGGCTGGAATTACAATGAGCAGTTCTTC

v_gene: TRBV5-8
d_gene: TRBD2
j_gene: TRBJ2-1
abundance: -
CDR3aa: CASSLYLLADYNEQFF
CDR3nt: TGTGCCAGCAGCTTGTATCTCCTAGCGGACTACAATGAGCAGTTCTTC

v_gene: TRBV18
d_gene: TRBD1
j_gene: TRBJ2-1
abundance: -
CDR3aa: CASSPTGVYNEQFF
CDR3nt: TGTGCCAGCTCACCGACAGGGGTCTACAATGAGCAGTTCTTC

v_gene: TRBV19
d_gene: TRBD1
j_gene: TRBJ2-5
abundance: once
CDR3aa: CASSRGTGTGETQYF
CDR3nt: TGTGCCAGTAGTAGAGGGACAGGGACGGGAGAGACCCAGTACTTC

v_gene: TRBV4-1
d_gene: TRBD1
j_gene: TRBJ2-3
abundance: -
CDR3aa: CASSQDGQGATDTQYF
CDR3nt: TGCGCCAGCAGCCAAGATGGGCAGGGGGCAACAGATACGCAGTATTTT

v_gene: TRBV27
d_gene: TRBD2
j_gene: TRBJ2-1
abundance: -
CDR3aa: CASSIRGVSYNEQFF
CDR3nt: TGTGCCAGCAGTATCCGGGGGGTCTCCTACAATGAGCAGTTCTTC

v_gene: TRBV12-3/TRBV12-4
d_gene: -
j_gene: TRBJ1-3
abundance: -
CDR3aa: CASRLISGNTIYF
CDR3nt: TGTGCCAGCAGGTTAATCTCTGGAAACACCATATATTTT

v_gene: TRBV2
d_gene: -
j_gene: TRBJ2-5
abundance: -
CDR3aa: CASSPTDNQETQYF
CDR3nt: TGTGCCAGCAGTCCAACCGATAACCAAGAGACCCAGTACTTC

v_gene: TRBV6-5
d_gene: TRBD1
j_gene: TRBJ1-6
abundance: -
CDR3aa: CASRGTGDNSPLHF
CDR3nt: TGTGCCAGCAGGGGGACAGGGGATAATTCACCCCTCCACTTT

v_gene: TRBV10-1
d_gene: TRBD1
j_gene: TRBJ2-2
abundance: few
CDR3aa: CASSAPGQKLTGELFF
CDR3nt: TGCGCCAGCAGTGCTCCGGGACAGAAGCTTACCGGGGAGCTGTTTTTT

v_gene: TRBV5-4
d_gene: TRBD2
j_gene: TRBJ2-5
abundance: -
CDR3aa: CASSGRTSGGFQETQYF
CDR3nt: TGTGCCAGCAGCGGCCGGACCAGCGGGGGATTCCAAGAGACCCAGTACTTC

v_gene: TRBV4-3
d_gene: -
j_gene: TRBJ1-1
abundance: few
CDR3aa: CASSQREFGTEAFF
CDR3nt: TGCGCCAGCAGCCAAAGGGAATTCGGCACTGAAGCTTTCTTT

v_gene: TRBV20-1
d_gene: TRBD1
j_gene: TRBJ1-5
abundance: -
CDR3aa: CSASRGQADQPQHF
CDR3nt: TGCAGTGCTAGTCGGGGACAGGCGGATCAGCCCCAGCATTTT

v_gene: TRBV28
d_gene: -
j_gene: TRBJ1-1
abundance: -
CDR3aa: CASSSPDKNTEAFF
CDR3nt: TGTGCCAGCAGTTCTCCGGACAAGAACACTGAAGCTTTCTTT

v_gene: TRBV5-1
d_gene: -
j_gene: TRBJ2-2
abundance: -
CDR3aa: CASSLIPHSNTGELFF
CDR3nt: TGCGCCAGCAGCTTGATCCCCCACTCGAACACCGGGGAGCTGTTTTTT

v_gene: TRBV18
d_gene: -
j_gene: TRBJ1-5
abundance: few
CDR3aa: CASSPGGAGGQPQHF
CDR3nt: TGTGCCAGCTCACCTGGGGGCGCGGGAGGTCAGCCCCAGCATTTT

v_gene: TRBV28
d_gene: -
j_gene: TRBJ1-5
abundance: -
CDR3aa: CASGRGGTSNQPQHF
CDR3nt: TGTGCCAGCGGGAGGGGGGGCACTAGCAATCAGCCCCAGCATTTT

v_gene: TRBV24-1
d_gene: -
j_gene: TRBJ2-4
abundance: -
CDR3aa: CATSDSGTSKNIQYF
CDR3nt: TGTGCCACCAGTGATTCCGGTACCTCCAAAAACATTCAGTACTTC

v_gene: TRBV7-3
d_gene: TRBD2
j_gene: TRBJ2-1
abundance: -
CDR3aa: CASSLSASGVGEQFF
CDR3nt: TGTGCCAGCAGCTTATCGGCTAGCGGGGTGGGTGAGCAGTTCTTC

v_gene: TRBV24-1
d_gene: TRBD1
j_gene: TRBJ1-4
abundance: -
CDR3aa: CATSEATGLNEKLFF
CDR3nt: TGTGCCACCAGTGAAGCGACAGGGCTTAATGAAAAACTGTTTTTT

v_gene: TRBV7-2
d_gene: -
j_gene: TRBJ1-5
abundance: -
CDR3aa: CASSTWGDQPQHF
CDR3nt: TGTGCCAGCAGTACGTGGGGGGACCAGCCCCAGCATTTT